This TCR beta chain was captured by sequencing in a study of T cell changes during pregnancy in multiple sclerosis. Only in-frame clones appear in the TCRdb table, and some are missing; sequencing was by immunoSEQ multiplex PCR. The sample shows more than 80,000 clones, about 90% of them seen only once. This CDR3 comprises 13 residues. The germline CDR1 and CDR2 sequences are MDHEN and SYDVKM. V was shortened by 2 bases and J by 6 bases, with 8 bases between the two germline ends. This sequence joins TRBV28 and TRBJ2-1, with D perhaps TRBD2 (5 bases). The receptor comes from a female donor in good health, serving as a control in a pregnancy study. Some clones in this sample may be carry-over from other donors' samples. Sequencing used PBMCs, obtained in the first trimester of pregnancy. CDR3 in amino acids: CASSLRAGNEQFF. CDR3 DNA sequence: TGTGCCAGCAGTTTAAGGGCGGGCAATGAGCAGTTCTTC.